These 21 T cell receptor beta chains came from one sample sequenced in a study of immune evolution from preneoplasia to lung adenocarcinoma. Generated by immunoSEQ multiplex PCR, the TCRdb table keeps only in-frame clones and is missing some. Of about 9,500 clones listed, almost 90% are singletons. The sequenced sample consisted of FFPE invasive lung adenocarcinoma tissue. The source of these receptors is a person aged 65 to 85 with invasive lung adenocarcinoma.

This clone has more than one count but fewer than ten. This chain uses TRBV9 with TRBJ2-1; TRBD2 matches at 8 bases. In germline, CDR1 is SGDLS, CDR2 YYNGEE. V lost 0 bases, J lost 9 bases, and 5 bases stayed unmatched. This CDR3 region has 14 residues. The CDR3 here is CASSVAWTSTEQFF. The CDR3 DNA follows: TGTGCCAGCAGCGTAGCTTGGACTAGCACTGAGCAGTTCTTC.

V usage is TRBV4-1 and J usage is TRBJ1-5; D is uncertain. V lost 0 bases and J lost 0, with 6 bases in between. CDR1 is MGHRA, CDR2 YSYEKL, per germline. This CDR3 has 15 amino acids. CDR3 amino acids: CASSQDINSNQPQHF. The CDR3 coding sequence is TGCGCCAGCAGCCAAGATATTAATAGCAATCAGCCCCAGCATTTT.

The gene calls are TRBV5-1 and TRBJ1-1; tentatively, D is TRBD1 (6 bases). The V end was cut by 1 base, the J end by 4 bases, with 14 bases between. The CDR3 contains 15 residues. Germline V gene lookup returns CDR1 SGHRS and CDR2 YFSETQ. The CDR3 loop reads CASSLSGGQGTEAFF. CDR3 DNA: TGCGCCAGCAGCTTGTCGGGGGGGCAAGGCACTGAAGCTTTCTTT.

The chain has TRBV28 and TRBJ2-6, with a weak D call TRBD1 (5 bases). V was shortened by 5 bases and J by 4 bases, with 15 bases between the two germline ends. In germline, CDR1 is MDHEN, CDR2 SYDVKM. This CDR3 spans 16 amino acids. The CDR3 DNA reads as TGTGCCAGCAGTGACATCACAGGAGCCGGGGCCAACGTCCTGACTTTC. Translation: CASSDITGAGANVLTF.

This clone was recorded only once. This chain connects TRBV28 to TRBJ1-2, with a weak D call TRBD1 (6 bases). V was trimmed by 8 bases and J by 6 bases, leaving 16 bases between them. Germline assignment: CDR1 MDHEN and CDR2 SYDVKM. The CDR3 has 13 residues. CDR3 loop: CASGSQGRNGYTF. CDR3 DNA: TGTGCCAGCGGGTCACAGGGTAGGAATGGCTACACCTTC.

This sequence joins TRBV5-4 and TRBJ2-3; TRBD1 agrees at 11 bases. This CDR3 region has 15 residues. Germline V gene sequence: CDR1 SGHNT, CDR2 YYREEE (reference sequence). The V segment lost 1 base and the J segment 4 bases; nucleotides outside the gene matches: 2. The CDR3 sequence: CASSLTGQGADTQYF. As DNA, the CDR3 is TGTGCCAGCAGCTTGACGGGACAGGGGGCAGATACGCAGTATTTT.

This rearrangement joins TRBV28 to TRBJ2-1; a possible D gene is TRBD1 (5 bases). The CDR3 loop spans 17 amino acids. V was shortened by 4 bases and J by 0 bases, with 16 bases between the two germline ends. Germline V gives CDR1 MDHEN, CDR2 SYDVKM. CDR3 amino acids: CASSSLRGVVSYNEQFF. The CDR3 bases are TGTGCCAGCAGTTCCCTAAGGGGCGTGGTCTCCTACAATGAGCAGTTCTTC.

V is TRBV6-1 and J is TRBJ1-5; tentatively, D is TRBD1 (5 bases). This CDR3 is 14 amino acids long. The germline V gene encodes CDR1 MNHNS and CDR2 SASEGT. Deletions cut 6 bases from V and 5 bases from J, with 14 bases between. The CDR3 protein is CASRTGTGDQPQHF. The DNA of the CDR3 is TGTGCCAGCAGGACCGGGACGGGAGATCAGCCCCAGCATTTT.

The chain is built from TRBV7-3 and TRBJ2-1; possible D gene TRBD2, 7 bases. The length of the CDR3 is 15 residues. Germline V lookup: CDR1 SGHTA, CDR2 FQGTGA. V was pared by 6 bases and J by 4 bases, with 16 bases between. The CDR3 is CASRLAGASYNEQFF. The DNA of the CDR3 is TGTGCCAGCAGGTTGGCGGGGGCCTCATACAATGAGCAGTTCTTC. The entire variable domain, with the rest obtained from reference TRBV7-3 and TRBJ2-1, is as follows: GAGVSQTPSNKVTEKGKYVELRCDPISGHTALYWYRQSLGQGPEFLIYFQGTGAADDSGLPNDRFFAVRPEGSVSTLKIQRTERGDSAVYLCASRLAGASYNEQFFGPGTRLTVL.

The chain recombines TRBV27 with TRBJ2-6; D gene uncertain. CDR3 length equals 13 residues. CDR1 and CDR2 from the germline V gene are MNHEY and SMNVEV (reference sequence). Trimming removed 3 bases from V and 2 bases from J, with 2 bases in between. This CDR3 is CASSFPGANVLTF. CDR3 nucleotides: TGTGCCAGCAGTTTCCCTGGGGCCAACGTCCTGACTTTC.

The rearrangement joins TRBV6-1 to TRBJ1-5; D not certain. CDR1 and CDR2 from the germline V gene are MNHNS and SASEGT. This CDR3 is built from 14 residues. V shed 6 bases and J shed 3 bases, with 12 bases lying between them. The CDR3 nucleotides are TGTGCCAGCAGCCAAACGGACCCCAATCAGCCCCAGCATTTT. Its protein product is CASSQTDPNQPQHF.

V usage is TRBV4-1 and J usage is TRBJ2-5, with D tentatively TRBD1 (6 bases). Trimming took 4 bases from V and 5 from J, leaving 11 bases between them. The V gene's germline CDR1 is MGHRA and CDR2 YSYEKL. The CDR3 is 13 amino acids. CDR3 bases: TGCGCCAGCAGCCGAAACAGGGCGGAGACCCAGTACTTC. Translation: CASSRNRAETQYF.

The rearrangement joins TRBV7-9 to TRBJ2-5, with a possible D match to TRBD2 (6 bases). V was cut by 6 bases and J by 4 bases, with 9 bases left in between. From germline, CDR1 is SEHNR and CDR2 FQNEAQ (reference sequence). The CDR3 is 12 amino acids. The CDR3 spells CASRGTLETQYF. CDR3 coding DNA: TGTGCCAGCAGGGGGACTCTAGAGACCCAGTACTTC.

This clone was detected only once. J is TRBJ1-4 and V is TRBV6-5; 8 positions match TRBD1. The V gene's germline CDR1 is MNHEY and CDR2 SVGAGI. V shed 8 bases and J 7 bases; nucleotides not matched to a gene: 9. The CDR3 contains 14 residues. CDR3 nucleotides: TGTGCCAGCGGACAGGGACAAGGGAGTGAAAAACTGTTTTTT. It yields the protein CASGQGQGSEKLFF.

The chain is built from TRBV4-1 and TRBJ2-3, with 11 bases matching TRBD1. This CDR3 has 16 residues. The V and J ends lost 4 bases and 2 bases, in that order; junction bases with no gene match: 5. Germline CDR1 reads MGHRA; CDR2 reads YSYEKL. The CDR3 coding sequence is TGCGCCAGCAGCCCAGGGACAGGGGGAGTCACAGATACGCAGTATTTT. Protein product: CASSPGTGGVTDTQYF.

The chain couples TRBV2 to TRBJ2-2; TRBD2 agrees at 7 bases. Germline V CDR1 and CDR2: SNHLY, FYNNEI. The V segment lost 7 bases and the J segment 6 bases; nucleotides outside the gene matches: 17. This CDR3 region has 17 residues. In DNA, the CDR3 is TGTGCCAGCACTTCCCTTGGGGCGGGAGTTCGACCCGGGGAGCTGTTTTTT. Translating it yields CASTSLGAGVRPGELFF.

The CDR3 loop reads CASSQESSLGYGYTF. CDR3 nucleotide sequence: TGCGCCAGCAGCCAAGAAAGCAGCCTGGGTTATGGCTACACCTTC. The V and J genes are TRBV4-1 and TRBJ1-2; D unclear. Trimming shortened V by 0 bases and J by 5 bases, and 13 bases separated the two germline ends. From germline, CDR1 is MGHRA and CDR2 YSYEKL. This CDR3 is built from 15 residues.

This chain joins TRBV2 and TRBJ2-5; 9 bases line up with TRBD2. This CDR3 spans 15 amino acids. The J segment lost 6 bases and the V segment lost 6 bases, leaving 11 bases of the junction unmatched. Germline V gene sequence: CDR1 SNHLY, CDR2 FYNNEI. The CDR3 DNA sequence: TGTGCCAGCAGGGACGGCGGGGGGGCCTTACAGACCCAGTACTTC. Amino acids: CASRDGGGALQTQYF.

This clone was seen just once. The chain combines TRBV5-1 with TRBJ1-5, with 7 bases fitting TRBD1. The V and J ends lost 3 bases and 4 bases, in that order; junction bases with no gene match: 4. Germline CDR1 SGHRS, CDR2 YFSETQ. This CDR3 is 14 amino acids long. The CDR3 region has the DNA TGCGCCAGCAGCTGGACAGGTGAAAATCAGCCCCAGCATTTT. Translation: CASSWTGENQPQHF.

The V call is TRBV27, the J call TRBJ2-1, with D maybe TRBD2 (5 bases). Germline V CDR1 and CDR2: MNHEY, SMNVEV (reference sequence). The CDR3 contains 15 residues. The germline V and J ends were trimmed by 5 bases and 5 bases, with 16 bases remaining between them. In DNA form, the CDR3 reads TGTGCCAGCAGTCCCACCCCTGGAGCGGACAATGAGCAGTTCTTC. Protein product: CASSPTPGADNEQFF.

The chain carries TRBV9 and TRBJ2-1; D may be TRBD2 (6 bases). V shed 0 bases and J shed 4 bases, with 11 bases lying between them. Germline V gene data show CDR1 as SGDLS and CDR2 as YYNGEE. The CDR3 is 15 residues long. CDR3 in amino acids: CASSVVEGPYNEQFF. The CDR3 nucleotides read TGTGCCAGCAGCGTAGTGGAGGGCCCTTACAATGAGCAGTTCTTC.